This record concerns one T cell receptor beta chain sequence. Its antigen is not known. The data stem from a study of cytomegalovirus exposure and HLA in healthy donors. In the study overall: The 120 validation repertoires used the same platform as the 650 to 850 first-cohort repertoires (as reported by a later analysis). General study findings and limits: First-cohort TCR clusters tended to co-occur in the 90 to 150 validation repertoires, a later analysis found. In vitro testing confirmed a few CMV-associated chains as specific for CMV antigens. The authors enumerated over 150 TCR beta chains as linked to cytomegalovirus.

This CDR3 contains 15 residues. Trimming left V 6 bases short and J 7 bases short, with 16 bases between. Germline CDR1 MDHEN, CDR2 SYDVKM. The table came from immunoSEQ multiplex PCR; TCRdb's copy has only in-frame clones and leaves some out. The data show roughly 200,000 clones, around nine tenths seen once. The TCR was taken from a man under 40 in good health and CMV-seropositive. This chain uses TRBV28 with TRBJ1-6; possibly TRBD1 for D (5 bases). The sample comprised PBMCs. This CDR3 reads CASRRPGLMNSPLHF. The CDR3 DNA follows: TGTGCCAGCAGGCGCCCGGGACTGATGAATTCACCCCTCCACTTT.